These 14 T cell receptor beta chains originate from one sample sequenced in a study of radiotherapy plus CTLA-4 blockade in lung cancer. Measured with immunoSEQ multiplex PCR; TCRdb has only the in-frame clones, and not every one. The table has some 66,000 clones, approximately 82% seen once. Specimen: peripheral blood, collected from a patient treated with radiotherapy plus ipilimumab. The receptors here all came from a human donor with non-small cell lung cancer who had a partial response to radiotherapy plus ipilimumab.

The chain is built from TRBV28 and TRBJ2-1; TRBD2 matches at 7 bases. The V gene end was trimmed by 9 bases and the J gene end by 1 base; junction bases not matched to a gene: 15. The germline V gene encodes CDR1 MDHEN and CDR2 SYDVKM. The CDR3 covers 17 residues. The CDR3 spells CASCRFESGISYNEQFF. The DNA of the CDR3 is TGTGCCAGTTGTAGATTTGAGAGCGGGATTTCCTACAATGAGCAGTTCTTC.

This clone has just a few counts. The chain employs TRBV10-3 and TRBJ2-7; perhaps TRBD1 as D (8 bases). The CDR3 is 12 amino acids. Germline CDR1 and CDR2: ENHRY and SYGVKD. Trimming took off 5 bases at V and 9 bases at J, with 14 bases between the two ends. The CDR3 region has the DNA TGTGCCATCAGTCCAGGGGGCGGGGGGCAGTACTTC. Its translation is CAISPGGGGQYF.

The table lists this clone with a few counts. The chain carries TRBV6-1 and TRBJ1-4, with TRBD1 matching over 7 bases. CDR3 size: 14 residues. The V gene end was trimmed by 3 bases and the J gene end by 8 bases; junction bases not matched to a gene: 6. The germline CDR1 and CDR2 sequences are MNHNS and SASEGT. As DNA, the CDR3 is TGTGCCAGCAGTGACAGGGGGAGCGGAGAAAAACTGTTTTTT. Encoded protein: CASSDRGSGEKLFF.

The chain joins TRBV6-5 to TRBJ1-3, with D uncertain. The ends were cut back, 7 bases at V and 0 bases at J, with 4 bases in the middle. The CDR3 has 12 residues. Germline V CDR1 and CDR2: MNHEY, SVGAGI. CDR3 sequence (DNA): TGTGCCAGCACCGTCTCTGGAAACACCATATATTTT. Encoded protein: CASTVSGNTIYF.

This chain links TRBV7-2 with TRBJ2-7; TRBD1 matches 7 bases. CDR1 is SGHTA, CDR2 FQGNSA, per germline. The CDR3 covers 13 residues. V dropped 5 bases and J dropped 0; count of bases not matched to a gene: 1. DNA of the CDR3: TGTGCCAGCAGCGGGGACAGCTCCTACGAGCAGTACTTC. Its translation is CASSGDSSYEQYF.

In its sample, this clone was seen a few times. The CDR3 sequence is CASSPIQAGEGGTQYF. The CDR3 DNA sequence: TGTGCCAGCAGCCCAATACAGGCGGGAGAAGGTGGTACGCAGTATTTT. The chain has TRBV7-9 and TRBJ2-3; 7 nucleotides agree with TRBD2. The CDR3 is 16 residues long. Germline CDR1 is SEHNR and CDR2 is FQNEAQ (reference sequence). V was pared by 5 bases and J by 8 bases, with 16 bases of the junction left unmatched.

The rearrangement links TRBV18 to TRBJ1-2; D is unclear. The CDR3 length is 14 residues. The ends were cut back, 5 bases at V and 0 bases at J, with 10 bases in the middle. Germline lookup yields CDR1 KGHSH and CDR2 LQKENI. The CDR3 sequence: CASSADLANYGYTF. The DNA of the CDR3 is TGTGCCAGCTCAGCCGATTTAGCTAACTATGGCTACACCTTC. The full variable domain, its missing parts supplied by reference TRBV18 and TRBJ1-2, is NAGVMQNPRHLVRRRGQEARLRCSPMKGHSHVYWYRQLPEEGLKFMVYLQKENIIDESGMPKERFSAEFPKEGPSILRIQQVVRGDSAAYFCASSADLANYGYTFGSGTRLTVV.

The chain recombines TRBV9 with TRBJ2-3, with unresolved D. Trimming stripped 1 base from V and 0 bases from J, with 3 bases between. CDR1 and CDR2 from the germline V gene are SGDLS and YYNGEE. The CDR3 runs 13 residues. The CDR3 DNA sequence: TGTGCCAGCAGCGTACCTAGCACAGATACGCAGTATTTT. It translates to CASSVPSTDTQYF.

The chain joins TRBV10-3 to TRBJ2-5, with TRBD1 as a possible D gene (6 bases). Germline loops: CDR1 ENHRY, CDR2 SYGVKD. V lost 1 base and J lost 3, with 12 bases in between. This CDR3 spans 15 amino acids. Written as DNA, the CDR3 is TGTGCCATCAGTGAGTTCAGGGGCCGGGAAGAGACCCAGTACTTC. As protein: CAISEFRGREETQYF.

This chain connects TRBV27 to TRBJ1-5; possibly TRBD1 for D (6 bases). V lost 4 bases, J lost 3 bases, and 13 bases lay in between. Germline lookup yields CDR1 MNHEY and CDR2 SMNVEV (reference sequence). The CDR3 consists of 15 residues. The CDR3 DNA reads TGTGCCAGCAGTTACGGCAGGGGCCTCAATCAGCCCCAGCATTTT. It specifies CASSYGRGLNQPQHF.

The chain recombines TRBV7-2 with TRBJ2-1, with TRBD1 as a possible D gene (5 bases). The germline V gene has CDR1 SGHTA and CDR2 FQGNSA. V was shortened by 2 bases and J by 5 bases, with 13 bases between the two germline ends. This CDR3 comprises 15 residues. The CDR3 reads CASSLLARGNNEQFF. In DNA, the CDR3 is TGTGCCAGCAGCTTATTGGCTAGGGGAAACAATGAGCAGTTCTTC.

The chain joins TRBV11-2 to TRBJ2-5; D call uncertain. The CDR3 covers 14 residues. V was trimmed by 5 bases and J by 3 bases, leaving 13 bases between them. Germline CDR1 SGHAT, CDR2 FQNNGV. CDR3 nucleotides: TGTGCCAGCAGCCCATTGCGAGGTAAAGAGACCCAGTACTTC. It encodes CASSPLRGKETQYF.

The chain links TRBV2 to TRBJ2-7; 8 bases match TRBD2. Germline trimming cut 6 bases from V and 6 bases from J; bases unmatched to any gene: 13. The CDR3 totals 15 residues. CDR1 is SNHLY and CDR2 is FYNNEI in the germline V gene. The CDR3 DNA reads TGTGCCAGCAGCCCCCCCCCGGGACTAGGGGCCGAGCAGTACTTC. This sequence encodes CASSPPPGLGAEQYF.

This chain connects TRBV19 to TRBJ2-3; TRBD2 is a possible D gene (5 bases). Germline CDR1 reads LNHDA; CDR2 reads SQIVND (reference sequence). V lost 6 bases and J 3 bases, leaving 19 bases between the germline ends. This CDR3 has 16 residues. The CDR3 sequence is CASRSDVTSWTDTQYF. CDR3 nucleotide sequence: TGTGCCAGTAGGTCCGATGTAACTAGTTGGACAGATACGCAGTATTTT.